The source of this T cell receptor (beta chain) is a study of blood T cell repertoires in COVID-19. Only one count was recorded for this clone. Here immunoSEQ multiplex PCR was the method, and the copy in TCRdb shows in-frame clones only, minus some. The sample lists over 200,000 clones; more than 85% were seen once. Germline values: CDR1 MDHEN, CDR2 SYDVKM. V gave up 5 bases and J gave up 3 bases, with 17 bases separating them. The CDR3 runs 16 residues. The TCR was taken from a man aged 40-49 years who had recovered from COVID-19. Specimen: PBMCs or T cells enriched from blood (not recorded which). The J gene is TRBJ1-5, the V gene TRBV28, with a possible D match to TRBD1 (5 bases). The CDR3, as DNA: TGTGCCAGCAGTACCCATCAGGGTTTGGCCAATCAGCCCCAGCATTTT. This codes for CASSTHQGLANQPQHF.